The 15 T cell receptor beta chains below come from one sample, sequenced in a study of cytomegalovirus exposure and HLA in healthy donors (dated by TCRdb to the late 2010s). Libraries were prepared through the immunoSEQ multiplex PCR assay. The multiplex PCR relied on a mix of 60 forward primers for TCR Vbeta segments and 13 reverse primers for TCR Jbeta segments. TCRdb obtained this table from immuneACCESS and retained in-frame rearrangements with V and J assigned. These tables miss some clones; where compared with another copy, unresolved V genes account for less than half of the shortfall, and the remainder is unexplained. This sample comprises some 130,000 clones, about 80% of them detected only once. The leading ten clones occupy 2% to 3% of the sample. The material sequenced was PBMCs. The receptors were gathered from a man aged 30 to 39 in good health and CMV-seronegative.

The chain combines TRBV2 with TRBJ1-1; D might be TRBD1 (5 bases). CDR3 size: 13 residues. Trimming stripped 4 bases from V and 2 bases from J, with 8 bases between. Germline CDR1 reads SNHLY; CDR2 reads FYNNEI. In DNA form, the CDR3 reads TGTGCCAGCAGTGCAAGGGGAAACACTGAAGCTTTCTTT. Its translation is CASSARGNTEAFF.

The chain couples TRBV9 to TRBJ2-7; no clear D gene. The CDR3 totals 16 residues. With 0 bases removed from V and 1 base from J, the gap between germline ends came to 14 bases. The germline V gene encodes CDR1 SGDLS and CDR2 YYNGEE. CDR3 loop: CASSVDHSSGSYEQYF. The CDR3 region has the DNA TGTGCCAGCAGCGTAGATCACAGCTCTGGATCCTACGAGCAGTACTTC. The full variable domain, its missing parts supplied by reference TRBV9 and TRBJ2-7, is DSGVTQTPKHLITATGQRVTLRCSPRSGDLSVYWYQQSLDQGLQFLIQYYNGEERAKGNILERFSAQQFPDLHSELNLSSLELGDSALYFCASSVDHSSGSYEQYFGPGTRLTVT.

The rearrangement joins TRBV6-5 to TRBJ1-1; TRBD1 is a possible D gene (6 bases). Germline V gene data show CDR1 as MNHEY and CDR2 as SVGAGI. Trimming took 5 bases from V and 7 from J, leaving 11 bases between them. CDR3 length: 12 amino acids. CDR3 protein: CASSTGQGEAFF. The CDR3 nucleotides read TGTGCCAGCAGTACGGGACAAGGTGAAGCTTTCTTT.

V usage is TRBV18 and J usage is TRBJ1-2; 10 nucleotides agree with TRBD1. The trim removed 6 bases at V and 5 bases at J, leaving 6 bases unmatched. Germline-derived CDR1 and CDR2 are KGHSH and LQKENI. This CDR3 has 14 residues. CDR3 coding DNA: TGTGCCAGCTCGCCCGGGACAGGGGAGTATGGCTACACCTTC. This translates into CASSPGTGEYGYTF.

The rearrangement links TRBV4-2 to TRBJ2-7, with 11 positions matching TRBD2. Germline-derived CDR1 and CDR2 are LGHNA and YNFKEQ. The CDR3 loop spans 18 amino acids. V trimming: 0 bases; J trimming: 3 bases; junction bases outside the gene matches: 10. CDR3 amino acids: CASSQDPTSGGGYYEQYF. The CDR3 bases are TGTGCCAGCAGCCAAGATCCCACTAGCGGGGGCGGTTACTACGAGCAGTACTTC.

The chain links TRBV7-3 to TRBJ2-2, with D unclear. Germline V CDR1 and CDR2: SGHTA, FQGTGA. This CDR3 region has 16 residues. V gave up 3 bases and J gave up 0 bases, with 11 bases separating them. The CDR3 DNA sequence: TGTGCCAGCAGCTTGAAATTAGCTGCGAACACCGGGGAGCTGTTTTTT. This encodes CASSLKLAANTGELFF.

The gene calls are TRBV7-2 and TRBJ2-3; D is uncertain. Trimming shortened V by 5 bases and J by 5 bases, and 11 bases separated the two germline ends. There are 13 residues in the CDR3. CDR1 and CDR2 (germline): SGHTA, FQGNSA. CDR3 bases: TGTGCCAGCAGCCTAAAAGCAGGAGATACGCAGTATTTT. Translation: CASSLKAGDTQYF.

This clone turned up a few times. CDR3 DNA: TGTGCCAGCTCACCGCGGGGGGACACCAACTTCTACGAGCAGTACTTC. It encodes CASSPRGDTNFYEQYF. V usage is TRBV18 and J usage is TRBJ2-7, with 8 bases aligning to TRBD2. The CDR3 has 16 residues. The V segment lost 3 bases and the J segment 3 bases; nucleotides outside the gene matches: 10. The germline CDR1 and CDR2 sequences are KGHSH and LQKENI.

V gene TRBV2 combines with J gene TRBJ1-6; D may be TRBD1 (6 bases). V lost 5 bases to trimming and J lost 5 bases, with 7 bases between them. There are 13 residues in the CDR3. Germline CDR1 and CDR2: SNHLY and FYNNEI. The CDR3 reads CASSTGNNSPLHF. The CDR3 DNA sequence: TGTGCCAGCAGTACAGGGAATAATTCACCCCTCCACTTT.

J is TRBJ2-5 and V is TRBV18; 9 bases line up with TRBD2. V shed 1 base, J shed 1 base, and the junction held 1 base outside the gene matches. This CDR3 is built from 15 residues. In germline, CDR1 is KGHSH, CDR2 LQKENI. The CDR3 region is CASSPLTSGQETQYF. The CDR3 nucleotides are TGTGCCAGCTCACCACTGACTAGCGGCCAAGAGACCCAGTACTTC.

The V call is TRBV27, the J call TRBJ2-1; 10 bases map to TRBD2. This CDR3 is 15 amino acids long. Unmatched junction bases numbered 8, after V lost 5 bases and J lost 7 bases. Germline V CDR1 and CDR2: MNHEY, SMNVEV (reference sequence). DNA for the CDR3: TGTGCCAGCAGTATAAGCGGGAGGGCCGTTAATGAGCAGTTCTTC. Translating it yields CASSISGRAVNEQFF.

The chain employs TRBV28 and TRBJ1-2; the match to TRBD1 covers 11 bases. V shed 4 bases and J 3 bases; nucleotides not matched to a gene: 22. This CDR3 contains 21 residues. From germline, CDR1 is MDHEN and CDR2 SYDVKM. The CDR3, as DNA: TGTGCCAGCAGTTCCTTCCAGTATAGGCCTTCCCGGACAGGGGGCTACTATGGCTACACCTTC. Translating it yields CASSSFQYRPSRTGGYYGYTF.

The chain joins TRBV5-6 to TRBJ2-3; 8 bases fit TRBD1. This CDR3 region has 15 residues. The V segment lost 1 base and the J segment 2 bases; nucleotides outside the gene matches: 3. The germline gives CDR1 SGHDT, CDR2 YYEEEE. The DNA for the CDR3 is TGTGCCAGCAGCTTGTGGGACAGGTACACAGATACGCAGTATTTT. This codes for CASSLWDRYTDTQYF.

The chain is built from TRBV5-3 and TRBJ2-1; 11 bases are a match to TRBD2. TRBV5-3 is an ORF; its function is uncertain. This CDR3 contains 18 residues. V trimming: 5 bases; J trimming: 3 bases; junction bases outside the gene matches: 13. CDR3 nucleotide sequence: TGTGCCAGAAGAGCCGGACTTAGCGGGAGGGTGGACTACAATGAGCAGTTCTTC. It encodes CARRAGLSGRVDYNEQFF.

CDR3 sequence reads: CASSQDRSSGRAHEQYF. The CDR3 DNA sequence: TGCGCCAGCAGCCAAGACCGGTCTAGCGGGAGAGCCCACGAGCAGTACTTC. This rearrangement joins TRBV4-1 to TRBJ2-7, with 10 positions matching TRBD2. The CDR3 is 17 amino acids. With V trimmed by 0 bases and J by 5 bases, 10 bases remained unmatched. Germline CDR1 and CDR2: MGHRA and YSYEKL.